Following are 12 T cell receptor beta chains from one sample sequenced in a study of T cells in Graves' hyperthyroidism and ophthalmopathy. Using RNA transcripts as the source, TCR beta CDR3 regions were amplified. With the HTBI primer set, the TCR CDR3 went through a first round of RT-PCR. TCRdb re-derived calls from the multiplex PCR reads in MiXCR, one entry per CDR3 protein. The table has approximately 430,000 distinct CDR3 sequences, 15% to 18% seen once. The sample comprised blood. All receptors derive from a woman younger than 35 with Graves' hyperthyroidism.

Many counts were recorded for this clonotype. The genes are TRBV10-3 and TRBJ1-5; 7 nucleotides line up with TRBD1. Trimming removed 4 bases from V and 3 bases from J; junction bases left unmatched: 3. The CDR3 runs to 14 residues. Germline V lookup: CDR1 ENHRY, CDR2 SYGVKD. The CDR3 protein is CAISGQGDNQPQHF. The CDR3 region has the DNA TGTGCCATCAGTGGACAGGGCGACAATCAGCCCCAGCATTTT.

V gene TRBV29-1 combines with J gene TRBJ1-2; 9 bases agree with TRBD1. This CDR3 has 13 amino acids. With V trimmed by 7 bases and J by 2 bases, 5 bases remained unmatched. CDR1 SQVTM and CDR2 ANQGSEA come from the germline V gene. Here the CDR3 DNA reads TGCAGCGCTGTGGACAGGGGCAACTATGGCTACACCTTC. As protein: CSAVDRGNYGYTF.

There are many counts of this clonotype. V gene TRBV9 combines with J gene TRBJ1-1; no reliable D call. In germline, CDR1 is SGDLS, CDR2 YYNGEE. This CDR3 comprises 14 residues. V gave up 0 bases and J gave up 8 bases, with 14 bases separating them. The CDR3 sequence is CASSVGYSPSEAFF. The CDR3 nucleotides are TGTGCCAGCAGCGTAGGTTACAGTCCTTCCGAAGCTTTCTTT.

This clonotype was picked up many times. The chain has TRBV10-2 and TRBJ1-5; D gene ambiguous. Trimming removed 3 bases at V and 2 bases at J, with 8 bases between. Germline loops: CDR1 WSHSY, CDR2 SAAADI. The CDR3 has 14 amino acids. In DNA form, the CDR3 reads TGCGCCAGCAGTGAAGTGGTTCGCAATCAGCCCCAGCATTTT. As protein: CASSEVVRNQPQHF.

This clonotype showed up many times. This chain uses TRBV27 with TRBJ2-2; perhaps D is TRBD1 or TRBD2 (5 bases each). Trimming removed 3 bases at V and 6 bases at J, with 11 bases between. Per the germline V gene, CDR1 is MNHEY and CDR2 is SMNVEV (reference sequence). The CDR3 runs 14 residues. CDR3 coding DNA: TGTGCCAGCAGTTTGGGCTTGGGGGCCGGGGAGCTGTTTTTT. Residues: CASSLGLGAGELFF.

This clonotype showed up many times. The chain uses TRBV5-1 and TRBJ2-1; D may be TRBD2 (5 bases). V was cut by 1 base and J by 5 bases, with 7 bases left in between. CDR3 length equals 13 residues. CDR1 and CDR2 from the germline V gene are SGHRS and YFSETQ. The CDR3 DNA follows: TGCGCCAGCAGCTTGACGGGGAACAATGAGCAGTTCTTC. It is translated as CASSLTGNNEQFF.

The table lists this clonotype with many counts. The chain recombines TRBV7-2 with TRBJ2-3; 10 nucleotides match TRBD2. The length of the CDR3 is 13 residues. Germline values: CDR1 SGHTA, CDR2 FQGNSA. The J segment lost 4 bases and the V segment lost 7 bases, leaving 2 bases of the junction unmatched. The CDR3 loop is CASTSGGSDTQYF. In DNA form, the CDR3 reads TGTGCCAGCACTAGCGGGGGTTCAGATACGCAGTATTTT.

This chain connects TRBV5-6 to TRBJ2-2, with D possibly matching TRBD2 (6 bases). The CDR3 spans 19 residues. Germline V gene lookup returns CDR1 SGHDT and CDR2 YYEEEE. Between the trimmed V and J ends, which lost 0 bases and 1 base, there was a span of 19 bases. The CDR3 protein is CASSLGGRSFFGNTGELFF. Here the CDR3 DNA reads TGTGCCAGCAGCTTGGGGGGGAGGTCCTTCTTCGGGAACACCGGGGAGCTGTTTTTT. Variable domain in full (rest from reference TRBV5-6 and TRBJ2-2): DAGVTQSPTHLIKTRGQQVTLRCSPKSGHDTVSWYQQALGQGPQFIFQYYEEEERQRGNFPDRFSGHQFPNYSSELNVNALLLGDSALYLCASSLGGRSFFGNTGELFFGEGSRLTVL.

This clonotype was found many times. This chain links TRBV7-6 with TRBJ1-5; D is ambiguous. V was shortened by 4 bases and J by 5 bases, with 9 bases between the two germline ends. CDR1 is SGHVS, CDR2 FNYEAQ, per germline. The CDR3 consists of 13 residues. CDR3 sequence: CASSSRVDQPQHF. Written as DNA, the CDR3 is TGTGCCAGCAGCTCCCGGGTCGATCAGCCCCAGCATTTT.

This clonotype was counted at least ten times. J is TRBJ1-1 and V is TRBV20-1; D not resolved. Looked up from germline, CDR1 is DFQATT and CDR2 is SNEGSKA (reference sequence). There are 11 residues in the CDR3. Trimming took off 1 base at V and 4 bases at J, with 4 bases between the two ends. As DNA, the CDR3 is TGCAGTGCTAGAGCGGTCACTGAAGCTTTCTTT. Encoded protein: CSARAVTEAFF.

This chain joins TRBV28 and TRBJ1-5, with D tentatively TRBD1 (5 bases). V was cut by 5 bases and J by 2 bases, with 22 bases left in between. Germline V gene data show CDR1 as MDHEN and CDR2 as SYDVKM. CDR3 size: 18 residues. The CDR3 region is CASSLPWTPQRGNQPQHF. The CDR3 nucleotides read TGTGCCAGCAGTCTGCCCTGGACACCCCAAAGGGGCAATCAGCCCCAGCATTTT.

This clonotype was detected ten times or more. The rearrangement uses TRBV19 and TRBJ2-7, with TRBD1 matching over 10 bases. There are 15 residues in the CDR3. J was trimmed by 3 bases and V by 5 bases; bases with no gene match: 7. Looked up from germline, CDR1 is LNHDA and CDR2 is SQIVND (reference sequence). The chain's CDR3 is CASSSPGQGIYEQYF. In DNA form, the CDR3 reads TGTGCCAGTAGTTCGCCGGGACAGGGGATCTACGAGCAGTACTTC.